The clone carrying this T cell receptor beta chain was seen at least ten times. Its antigen is not known. MiXCR, run by TCRdb on the 5' RACE reads, gives a single entry per CDR3 protein. The sample includes 200,000 to 250,000 distinct CDR3 sequences, approximately 3.2% of them seen just once. The data originate from a study of T cells after yellow fever vaccination. Study-wide points: Clonotypes shared by both compartments, CD4 and CD8, made up a small share. Repertoires sorted by FACS could include abundant clonotypes that are contaminants from the bulk population. Subsequent booster samples again held most clones from primary vaccination (96% CD4, roughly 90% CD8). Peaking faster, on day 5 versus 15, the secondary response was nonetheless weaker.

The CDR3 contains 16 residues. Trimming pared 0 bases from V and 0 bases from J, leaving 8 bases between. Germline V CDR1 and CDR2: MNHGY, SAAAGT. The receptor comes from a young man who received the YFV17D yellow fever vaccine. This sample comprised CD4+ T cells sorted from PBMCs, obtained 10 days after the yellow fever booster vaccination. The rearrangement joins TRBV6-8 to TRBJ1-4; no clear D gene. CDR3 nucleotide sequence: TGTGCCAGCAGTTACTCATACGGAGCAACTAATGAAAAACTGTTTTTT. This codes for CASSYSYGATNEKLFF.